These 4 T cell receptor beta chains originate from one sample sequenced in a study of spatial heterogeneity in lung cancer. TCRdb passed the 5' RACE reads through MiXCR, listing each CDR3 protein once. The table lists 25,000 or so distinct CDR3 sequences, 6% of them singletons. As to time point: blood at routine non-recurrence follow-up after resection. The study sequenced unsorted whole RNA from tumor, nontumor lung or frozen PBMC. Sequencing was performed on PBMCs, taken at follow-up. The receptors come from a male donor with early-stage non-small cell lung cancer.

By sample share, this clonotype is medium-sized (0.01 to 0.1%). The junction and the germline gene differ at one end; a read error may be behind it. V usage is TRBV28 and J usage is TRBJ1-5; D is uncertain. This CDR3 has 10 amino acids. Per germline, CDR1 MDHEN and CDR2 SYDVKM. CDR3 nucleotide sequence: TGTGCCAGCGGTAATCGGCCCCAGCATTTT. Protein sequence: CASGNRPQHF.

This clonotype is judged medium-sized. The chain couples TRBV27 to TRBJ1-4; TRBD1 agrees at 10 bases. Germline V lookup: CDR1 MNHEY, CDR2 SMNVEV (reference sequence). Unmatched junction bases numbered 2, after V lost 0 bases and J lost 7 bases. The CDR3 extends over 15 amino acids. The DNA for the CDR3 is TGTGCCAGCAGTTTATCGCGGGACAGGGGTGAAAAACTGTTTTTT. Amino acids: CASSLSRDRGEKLFF.

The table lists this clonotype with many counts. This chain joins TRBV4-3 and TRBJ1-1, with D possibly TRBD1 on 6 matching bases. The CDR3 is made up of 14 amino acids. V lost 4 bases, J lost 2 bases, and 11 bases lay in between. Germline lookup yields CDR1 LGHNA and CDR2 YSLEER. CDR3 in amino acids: CASSLTRGNTEAFF. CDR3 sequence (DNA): TGCGCCAGCAGCCTGACCAGGGGAAACACTGAAGCTTTCTTT.

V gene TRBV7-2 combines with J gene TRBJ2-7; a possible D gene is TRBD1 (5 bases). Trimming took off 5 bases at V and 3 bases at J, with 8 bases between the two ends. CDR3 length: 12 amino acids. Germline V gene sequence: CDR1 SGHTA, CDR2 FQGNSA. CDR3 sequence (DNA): TGTGCCAGCAGCGCCCAGGGCTACGAGCAGTACGTC. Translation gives CASSAQGYEQYV.